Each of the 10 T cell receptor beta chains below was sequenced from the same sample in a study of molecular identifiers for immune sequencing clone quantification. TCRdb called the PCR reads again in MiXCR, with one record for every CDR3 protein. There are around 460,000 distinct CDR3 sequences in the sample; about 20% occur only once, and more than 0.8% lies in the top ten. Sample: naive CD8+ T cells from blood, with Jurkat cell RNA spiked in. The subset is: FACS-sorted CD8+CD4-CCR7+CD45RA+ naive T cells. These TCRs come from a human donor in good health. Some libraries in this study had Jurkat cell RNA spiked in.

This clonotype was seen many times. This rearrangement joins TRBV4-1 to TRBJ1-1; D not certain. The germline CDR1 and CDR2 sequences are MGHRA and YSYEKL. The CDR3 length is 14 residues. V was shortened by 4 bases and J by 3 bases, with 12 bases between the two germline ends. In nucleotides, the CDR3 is TGCGCCAGCAGCCTGAGGCGCTTAGACACTGAAGCTTTCTTT. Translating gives CASSLRRLDTEAFF.

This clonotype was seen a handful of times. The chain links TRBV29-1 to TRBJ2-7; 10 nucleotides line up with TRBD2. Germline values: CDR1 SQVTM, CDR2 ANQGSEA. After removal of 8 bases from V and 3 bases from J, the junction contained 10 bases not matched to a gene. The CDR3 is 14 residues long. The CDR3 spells CSISPASGSYEQYF. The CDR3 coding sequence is TGCAGCATCTCTCCTGCTAGCGGGAGCTACGAGCAGTACTTC.

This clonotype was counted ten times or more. CDR3 protein: CSASAGDVETQYF. The CDR3 DNA follows: TGCAGTGCTAGTGCAGGGGATGTAGAGACCCAGTACTTC. The rearrangement uses TRBV20-1 and TRBJ2-5, with a tentative D call TRBD1 (6 bases). From germline, CDR1 is DFQATT and CDR2 SNEGSKA (reference sequence). CDR3 length: 13 amino acids. Trimming removed 3 bases at V and 4 bases at J, with 12 bases between.

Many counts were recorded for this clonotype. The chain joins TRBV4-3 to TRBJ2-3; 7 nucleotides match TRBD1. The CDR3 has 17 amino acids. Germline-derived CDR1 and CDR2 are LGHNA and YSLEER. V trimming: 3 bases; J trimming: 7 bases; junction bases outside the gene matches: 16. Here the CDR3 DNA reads TGCGCCAGCAGCCAGTTCCCCCCCGGGACAGAGCCCAATACGCAGTATTTT. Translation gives CASSQFPPGTEPNTQYF.

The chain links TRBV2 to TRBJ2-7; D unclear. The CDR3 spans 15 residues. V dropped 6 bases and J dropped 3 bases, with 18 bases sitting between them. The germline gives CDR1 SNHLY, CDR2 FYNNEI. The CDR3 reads CASRATTNTLYEQYF. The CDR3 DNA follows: TGTGCCAGCAGAGCTACAACGAACACCCTCTACGAGCAGTACTTC.

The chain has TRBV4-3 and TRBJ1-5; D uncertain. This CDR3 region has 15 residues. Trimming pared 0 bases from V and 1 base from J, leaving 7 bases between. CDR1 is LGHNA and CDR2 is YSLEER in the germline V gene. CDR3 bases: TGCGCCAGCAGCCAAGATGTGACAAGCAATCAGCCCCAGCATTTT. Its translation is CASSQDVTSNQPQHF.

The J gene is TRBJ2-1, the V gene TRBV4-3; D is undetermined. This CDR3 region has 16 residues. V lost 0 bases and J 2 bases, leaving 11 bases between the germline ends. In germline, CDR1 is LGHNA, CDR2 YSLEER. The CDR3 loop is CASSQDTDPTYNEQFF. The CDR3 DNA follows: TGCGCCAGCAGCCAAGATACAGACCCCACCTACAATGAGCAGTTCTTC.

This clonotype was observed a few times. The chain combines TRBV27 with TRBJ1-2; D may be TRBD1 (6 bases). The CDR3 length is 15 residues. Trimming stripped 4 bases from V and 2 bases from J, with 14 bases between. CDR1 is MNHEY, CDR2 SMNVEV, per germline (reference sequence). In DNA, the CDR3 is TGTGCCAGCAGTTCTTCTTACAGGGTGAACTATGGCTACACCTTC. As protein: CASSSSYRVNYGYTF.

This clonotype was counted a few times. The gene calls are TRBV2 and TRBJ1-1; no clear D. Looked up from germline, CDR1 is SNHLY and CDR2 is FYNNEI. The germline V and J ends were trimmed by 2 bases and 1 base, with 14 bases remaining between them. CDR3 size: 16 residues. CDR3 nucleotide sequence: TGTGCCAGCAGTGAACTCACACCGACTGAGAACACTGAAGCTTTCTTT. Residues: CASSELTPTENTEAFF.

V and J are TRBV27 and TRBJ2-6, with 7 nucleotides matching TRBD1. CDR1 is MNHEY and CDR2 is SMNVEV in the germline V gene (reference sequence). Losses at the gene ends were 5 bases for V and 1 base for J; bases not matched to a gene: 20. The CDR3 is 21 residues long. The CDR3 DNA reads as TGTGCCAGCAGTACCCGGGACAGCTATGGAATAGGCTCTTCTGGGGCCAACGTCCTGACTTTC. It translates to CASSTRDSYGIGSSGANVLTF.